The 20 T cell receptor beta chains below all came from one sample that was sequenced in a study of T cell responses to AZD1222 COVID-19 vaccine (dated by TCRdb to the early 2020s). Library construction relied on the immunoSEQ multiplex PCR assay. The clones in this table, taken by TCRdb from immuneACCESS, are in-frame only. Not every clone is retained; where verified, under half of the shortfall comes from an unresolved V gene, and the cause of the rest is unknown. The sample table shows roughly 250,000 clones, and approximately 95% are seen once. The ten largest account for 0.5% to 0.65% of the sample. What the time point label conveys for this sample: baseline before first vaccination. Sequenced here: peripheral blood, sampled on day 0 of AZD1222 vaccination. The receptors shown here come from an adult in good health.

The chain carries TRBV29-1 and TRBJ1-2; unclear D gene. Trimming shortened V by 0 bases and J by 4 bases, and 9 bases separated the two germline ends. From germline, CDR1 is SQVTM and CDR2 ANQGSEA. The CDR3 spans 13 residues. For the CDR3, the DNA is TGCAGCGTTGAAGAGTCCAGTCTCTATGGCTACACCTTC. Amino acid sequence: CSVEESSLYGYTF.

The V and J genes are TRBV4-2 and TRBJ2-5; D remains unclear. V shed 1 base and J shed 2 bases, with 11 bases lying between them. In germline, CDR1 is LGHNA, CDR2 YNFKEQ. The CDR3 spans 15 residues. In nucleotides, the CDR3 is TGTGCCAGCAGCCAAGGATCCGCGTTTCAAGAGACCCAGTACTTC. Its translation is CASSQGSAFQETQYF.

V gene TRBV5-6 combines with J gene TRBJ1-1; D gene unclear. Looked up from germline, CDR1 is SGHDT and CDR2 is YYEEEE. With 2 bases removed from V and 11 bases from J, the gap between germline ends came to 13 bases. The CDR3 totals 12 residues. DNA of the CDR3: TGTGCCAGCAGCTTAAATCCCACCGGGGCTTTCTTT. Protein sequence: CASSLNPTGAFF.

This chain uses TRBV7-9 with TRBJ1-6; TRBD1 matches 9 bases. Germline CDR1 and CDR2: SEHNR and FQNEAQ (reference sequence). There are 14 residues in the CDR3. V gave up 4 bases and J gave up 5 bases; unmatched junction bases: 0. CDR3 nucleotide sequence: TGTGCCAGCAGCTGGACAGGGGATAATTCACCCCTCCACTTT. Amino acids: CASSWTGDNSPLHF.

The V call is TRBV28, the J call TRBJ2-7, with TRBD1 matching over 9 bases. Germline loops: CDR1 MDHEN, CDR2 SYDVKM. The CDR3 runs 13 residues. The V gene end was trimmed by 6 bases and the J gene end by 12 bases; junction bases not matched to a gene: 12. The CDR3 DNA is TGTGCCAGCAGCCCGGGACAGGGCCACTTGGGGTACTTC. Its translation is CASSPGQGHLGYF. The full variable domain, rest sourced from reference TRBV28 and TRBJ2-7, is DVKVTQSSRYLVKRTGEKVFLECVQDMDHENMFWYRQDPGLGLRLIYFSYDVKMKEKGDIPEGYSVSREKKERFSLILESASTNQTSMYLCASSPGQGHLGYFGPGTRLTVT.

This chain links TRBV19 with TRBJ1-2; weak D call: TRBD1 (5 bases). V gave up 2 bases and J gave up 4 bases, with 14 bases separating them. Per germline, CDR1 LNHDA and CDR2 SQIVND (reference sequence). CDR3 size: 15 residues. CDR3 residues: CASSIRQIPPYGYTF. The DNA of the CDR3 is TGTGCCAGTAGTATACGACAGATCCCTCCCTATGGCTACACCTTC. The full variable domain, its missing parts supplied by reference TRBV19 and TRBJ1-2, is DGGITQSPKYLFRKEGQNVTLSCEQNLNHDAMYWYRQDPGQGLRLIYYSQIVNDFQKGDIAEGYSVSREKKESFPLTVTSAQKNPTAFYLCASSIRQIPPYGYTFGSGTRLTVV.

This chain joins TRBV28 and TRBJ1-3, with D perhaps matching TRBD1 (5 bases). The CDR3 consists of 20 residues. V lost 4 bases to trimming and J lost 3 bases, with 28 bases between them. In germline, CDR1 is MDHEN, CDR2 SYDVKM. In DNA form, the CDR3 reads TGTGCCAGCAGTTCAAAGTATAGTCGTCGCGGGGGGGTGATTGGAAACACCATATATTTT. Protein sequence: CASSSKYSRRGGVIGNTIYF.

The J gene is TRBJ2-3, the V gene TRBV10-1, with 13 bases fitting TRBD2. The CDR3 extends over 15 amino acids. From germline, CDR1 is WNHNN and CDR2 SYGVQD (reference sequence). The junction had 5 bases not matched to a gene; V was cut back by 4 bases and J by 7 bases. The CDR3 loop reads CASSGLAGGVNTQYF. Written as DNA, the CDR3 is TGCGCCAGCAGTGGACTAGCGGGGGGCGTAAATACGCAGTATTTT.

V usage is TRBV2 and J usage is TRBJ1-1; D is unresolved. CDR1 is SNHLY, CDR2 FYNNEI, per germline. The V gene lost 1 base and the J gene lost 4 bases, with 7 bases spanning the gap. The CDR3 is 13 amino acids. This CDR3 reads CASSEETLTEAFF. The CDR3 DNA follows: TGTGCCAGCAGTGAAGAGACACTCACTGAAGCTTTCTTT. Based on the CDR3 plus reference TRBV2 and TRBJ1-1, the full variable domain is EPEVTQTPSHQVTQMGQEVILRCVPISNHLYFYWYRQILGQKVEFLVSFYNNEISEKSEIFDDQFSVERPDGSNFTLKIRSTKLEDSAMYFCASSEETLTEAFFGQGTRLTVV.

The genes are TRBV2 and TRBJ2-2; D is perhaps TRBD2 (6 bases). CDR3 length equals 15 residues. Germline CDR1 and CDR2: SNHLY and FYNNEI. Trimming took off 6 bases at V and 1 base at J, with 12 bases between the two ends. DNA of the CDR3: TGTGCCAGCAGGGCGGGACGAGGGAACACCGGGGAGCTGTTTTTT. Amino acids: CASRAGRGNTGELFF.

The chain employs TRBV6-5 and TRBJ1-1; D perhaps matches TRBD1 (5 bases). V was trimmed by 8 bases and J by 7 bases, leaving 23 bases between them. The germline CDR1 and CDR2 sequences are MNHEY and SVGAGI. The CDR3 has 15 residues. For the CDR3, the DNA is TGTGCCAGCTTCCCATGGGGCACCCGAAAAAATGAAGCTTTCTTT. This gives the protein CASFPWGTRKNEAFF.

The chain recombines TRBV28 with TRBJ2-5; D is unresolved. This CDR3 contains 13 residues. Trimming left V 5 bases short and J 5 bases short, with 12 bases between. Germline loops: CDR1 MDHEN, CDR2 SYDVKM. The CDR3 DNA follows: TGTGCCAGCAGTGCCCCCGCCCAGGAGACCCAGTACTTC. As protein: CASSAPAQETQYF.

Concerning this clone: This specimen includes other DNA sequences encoding the same CDR3. The chain joins TRBV5-1 to TRBJ2-7, with D maybe TRBD2 (5 bases). Germline V CDR1 and CDR2: SGHRS, YFSETQ. V was shortened by 1 base and J by 0 bases, with 8 bases between the two germline ends. CDR3 length: 14 residues. The CDR3 spells CASSLTGSSYEQYF. Written as DNA, the CDR3 is TGCGCCAGCAGCTTGACTGGGAGCTCCTACGAGCAGTACTTC.

The chain carries TRBV29-1 and TRBJ2-6, with D hard to call. The CDR3 length is 12 residues. V gave up 2 bases and J gave up 1 base, with 0 bases separating them. Germline loops: CDR1 SQVTM, CDR2 ANQGSEA. The CDR3 loop reads CSVESGANVLTF. The DNA for the CDR3 is TGCAGCGTTGAATCTGGGGCCAACGTCCTGACTTTC.

The chain carries TRBV4-1 and TRBJ1-2; D is uncertain. CDR3 length: 13 amino acids. Germline V gene sequence: CDR1 MGHRA, CDR2 YSYEKL. V was shortened by 5 bases and J by 2 bases, with 9 bases between the two germline ends. The CDR3 bases are TGCGCCAGCAGCACCACTAAGAACTATGGCTACACCTTC. Amino acids: CASSTTKNYGYTF.

The chain joins TRBV18 to TRBJ1-1; 7 nucleotides line up with TRBD1. The CDR3 runs to 14 residues. The germline gives CDR1 KGHSH, CDR2 LQKENI. After removal of 3 bases from V and 4 bases from J, the junction contained 5 bases not matched to a gene. This CDR3 is CASSPRRGPTEAFF. CDR3 nucleotides: TGTGCCAGCTCACCGCGGAGGGGGCCCACTGAAGCTTTCTTT.

The V gene is TRBV7-2, the J gene TRBJ2-5; D is possibly TRBD2 (7 bases). The V gene lost 1 base and the J gene lost 1 base, with 10 bases spanning the gap. CDR1 and CDR2 (germline): SGHTA, FQGNSA. The CDR3 has 15 amino acids. The CDR3, as DNA: TGTGCCAGCAGCTTAGGCGGGGGCCTCCAAGAGACCCAGTACTTC. Amino acid sequence: CASSLGGGLQETQYF.

The V call is TRBV11-3, the J call TRBJ2-3; perhaps TRBD1 as D (6 bases). Trimming removed 2 bases at V and 5 bases at J, with 8 bases between. Germline CDR1 SGHNT, CDR2 YENEEA. CDR3 length: 13 amino acids. The DNA for the CDR3 is TGTGCCAGCAGCTTAACAGGGCAAGATACGCAGTATTTT. Amino acids: CASSLTGQDTQYF. The full variable domain, in which reference TRBV11-3 and TRBJ2-3 provide the parts outside the CDR3, is EAGVVQSPRYKIIEKKQPVAFWCNPISGHNTLYWYLQNLGQGPELLIRYENEEAVDDSQLPKDRFSAERLKGVDSTLKIQPAELGDSAVYLCASSLTGQDTQYFGPGTRLTVL.

This clone was seen a single time. The gene calls are TRBV11-3 and TRBJ2-5; no clear D. V dropped 5 bases and J dropped 5 bases, with 12 bases sitting between them. Germline V CDR1 and CDR2: SGHNT, YENEEA. CDR3 length: 13 amino acids. The CDR3 DNA is TGTGCCAGCAGCCCTGGAGTAGAGGAGACCCAGTACTTC. This encodes CASSPGVEETQYF.

This chain's CDR3 is CASSLGKSSSEQFF. In DNA, the CDR3 is TGTGCCAGCAGTTTAGGGAAGTCGAGCAGTGAGCAGTTCTTC. The V gene is TRBV28, the J gene TRBJ2-1; D gene unclear. Trimming pared 2 bases from V and 9 bases from J, leaving 14 bases between. The CDR3 is made up of 14 amino acids. Germline V gene lookup returns CDR1 MDHEN and CDR2 SYDVKM.